These T cell receptor beta chains were read from a single sample in a study of T cell responses to AZD1222 COVID-19 vaccine. Profiled with immunoSEQ multiplex PCR; TCRdb holds only in-frame clones, not every one. The sample lists about 180,000 clones; around 88% were seen once. The sample in question was peripheral blood, obtained on day 0 of AZD1222 vaccination. The origin of the receptors is an adult in good health. Each CDR3 is given with its conserved first and last residue. D genes are given only for firm matches. Clone size is given for some rows only: seen once, a few or many times, or a class if the clone is expanded.

clone_size,v_call,cdr3_length,j_call,d_call,cdr3_nt,cdr3_aa
NA,TRBV6-5,15,TRBJ2-7,NA,TGTGCCAGCAGTTACTCGCCGTGGGCCTCCTACGAGCAGTACTTC,CASSYSPWASYEQYF
few,TRBV21-1,17,TRBJ1-5,NA,TGTGCCAGCAGCAAAGGGGCTTACGACGGATTTGATCAGCCCCAGCATTTT,CASSKGAYDGFDQPQHF
NA,TRBV4-1,16,TRBJ2-7,NA,TGCGCCAGCAGCCAAGATGGAGTGGAGGCGCACTACGAGCAGTACTTC,CASSQDGVEAHYEQYF
NA,TRBV3-1/TRBV3-2,12,TRBJ1-2,NA,TGTGCCAGCAGCCAATGGGTCTATGGCTACACCTTC,CASSQWVYGYTF
NA,TRBV27,18,TRBJ1-6,NA,TGTGCCAGCAGTCCATCTCCCCTGACAGATACTCAAGTTTCACCCCTCCACTTT,CASSPSPLTDTQVSPLHF
few,TRBV24-1,16,TRBJ2-3,NA,TGTGCCACCAGTGATCCCAGGGAGACTAGCACAGATACGCAGTATTTT,CATSDPRETSTDTQYF
NA,TRBV21-1,19,TRBJ2-3,NA,TGTGCCAGCAGCAAGGGGAGAGAGGGACAGGCGCGGGGCACAGATACGCAGTATTTT,CASSKGREGQARGTDTQYF
NA,TRBV11-2,14,TRBJ2-5,TRBD2,TGTGCCAGCAGCGGACTAGCGGGGGGGCGGACCCAGTACTTC,CASSGLAGGRTQYF
NA,TRBV5-1,15,TRBJ1-4,NA,TGCGCCAGCAGCTACCCCGGGGCCCCGAATGAAAAACTGTTTTTT,CASSYPGAPNEKLFF
NA,TRBV7-8,18,TRBJ1-1,NA,TGTGCCAGCAGCTTAAGCCTATCGGGCAGCCTAGCTGGCACTGAAGCTTTCTTT,CASSLSLSGSLAGTEAFF
NA,TRBV2,14,TRBJ1-5,NA,TGTGCCAGCAGTGAAACTAGGGAGGTACAGCCCCAGCATTTT,CASSETREVQPQHF
NA,TRBV5-6,16,TRBJ2-7,NA,TGTGCCAGCAGCCCCACCTCTTGGGGGAACCTCTACGAGCAGTACTTC,CASSPTSWGNLYEQYF
NA,TRBV29-1,13,TRBJ2-3,TRBD2,TGCAGCGTTGCACTGGGACTAAGAGATACGCAGTATTTT,CSVALGLRDTQYF
once,TRBV4-1,16,TRBJ1-5,NA,TGCGCCAGCAGCCCTTCGGGGGGGGCAATTGATCAGCCCCAGCATTTT,CASSPSGGAIDQPQHF
NA,TRBV28,15,TRBJ2-7,TRBD1,TGTGCCAGCAGTTTGGGACAGGGGGCTCCCTACGAGCAGTACTTC,CASSLGQGAPYEQYF
NA,TRBV10-3,14,TRBJ1-2,TRBD1,TGTGCCATCAGGGGGGGACAGGGGACGAGTGGCTACACCTTC,CAIRGGQGTSGYTF
NA,TRBV5-6,15,TRBJ1-5,NA,TGTGCCAGCAGCTTGGCTGGGACACTCAATCAGCCCCAGCATTTT,CASSLAGTLNQPQHF
NA,TRBV5-1,13,TRBJ2-1,NA,TGCGCCAGCAGCTTGGCCTTGGGAAATGAGCAGTTCTTC,CASSLALGNEQFF
NA,TRBV18,13,TRBJ1-2,NA,TGTGCCAGCTCAAACGCCAACGTGGATGGCTACACCTTC,CASSNANVDGYTF
once,TRBV5-1,15,TRBJ1-3,NA,TGCGCCAGCAGCTTGGACGGCGGCTCTGGAAACACCATATATTTT,CASSLDGGSGNTIYF
few,TRBV6-5,15,TRBJ2-7,TRBD2,TGTGCCAGCAGTTATACCGGCCGAGCGGGGTACGAGCAGTACTTC,CASSYTGRAGYEQYF
NA,TRBV19,13,TRBJ2-7,NA,TGTGCCAGTAGTAATCGCCTCTCCTACGAGCAGTACTTC,CASSNRLSYEQYF
NA,TRBV3-1/TRBV3-2,15,TRBJ1-2,NA,TGTGCCAGCAGCCGCTCCCCGGGAGTTAACTATGGCTACACCTTC,CASSRSPGVNYGYTF
NA,TRBV28,14,TRBJ2-7,TRBD2,TGTGCCAGCAGTCCGGGAGGGAGCTCCTACGAGCAGTACTTC,CASSPGGSSYEQYF
NA,TRBV6-5,16,TRBJ1-1,NA,TGTGCCAGCAGTTATTACGATGTGGGGCCTAACACTGAAGCTTTCTTT,CASSYYDVGPNTEAFF
NA,TRBV6-5,11,TRBJ1-1,TRBD1,TGTGCCAGCTACAGGGGGAGTGAAGCTTTCTTT,CASYRGSEAFF
NA,TRBV7-2,11,TRBJ2-7,NA,TGTGCCAGCAGCATCTCCTACGAGCAGTACTTC,CASSISYEQYF
once,TRBV6-2/TRBV6-3,16,TRBJ2-1,TRBD1,TGTGCCAGCAGTCGCGTTGGACAGGACCGCTACAATGAGCAGTTCTTC,CASSRVGQDRYNEQFF
NA,TRBV15,16,TRBJ1-6,NA,TGTGCCACCAGCAGTAGCACGGGGGTCGGGAATTCACCCCTCCACTTT,CATSSSTGVGNSPLHF
NA,TRBV6-2/TRBV6-3,20,TRBJ2-7,TRBD2,TGTGCCAGCAGTGCCTCGATTTCGGGGGGGTGGAGCCAAAGGTCCTACGAGCAGTACTTC,CASSASISGGWSQRSYEQYF
once,TRBV5-1,15,TRBJ1-2,TRBD1,TGCGCCAGCGCACCGAGGGACAGCAATTCCTATGGCTACACCTTC,CASAPRDSNSYGYTF
NA,TRBV2,12,TRBJ2-5,TRBD2,TGTGCCAGCAACCCGGGGGGAGAGACCCAGTACTTC,CASNPGGETQYF
NA,TRBV9,15,TRBJ1-2,TRBD1,TGTGCCAGCAGCGTAACCGGGACAGGGAACTATGGCTACACCTTC,CASSVTGTGNYGYTF
NA,TRBV3-1/TRBV3-2,13,TRBJ1-5,NA,TGTGCCAGCAGCCAAGACGGGGTCCAGCCCCAGCATTTT,CASSQDGVQPQHF
NA,TRBV6-5,13,TRBJ2-2,NA,TGTGCCAGCAGCCTTACGGCCACCGGGGAGCTGTTTTTT,CASSLTATGELFF
NA,TRBV5-1,12,TRBJ2-7,NA,TGCGCCAGCAGCTTGGCCGGTCAGGGACAGTACTTC,CASSLAGQGQYF
NA,TRBV2,16,TRBJ1-4,NA,TGTGCCAGCAGTGGTTCCGGGGGGGGAGCAAATGAAAAACTGTTTTTT,CASSGSGGGANEKLFF
NA,TRBV6-5,14,TRBJ1-1,NA,TGTGCCAGCAGTTACGGTAAGGAGAACACTGAAGCTTTCTTT,CASSYGKENTEAFF
NA,TRBV19,14,TRBJ1-5,NA,TGTGCCAGTAGTATGGTGTATAGCAATCAGCCCCAGCATTTT,CASSMVYSNQPQHF
NA,TRBV29-1,14,TRBJ2-3,TRBD1,TGCAGCGTTCAAAGGGGGACAGGGGGGGATACGCAGTATTTT,CSVQRGTGGDTQYF
NA,TRBV15,12,TRBJ2-5,TRBD1,TGTGCCACCAAGGGGGCCCGAGAGACCCAGTACTTC,CATKGARETQYF
NA,TRBV10-1,15,TRBJ1-2,TRBD1,TGCGCCAGCAGTGATTTTGGGACAGACATCTATGGCTACACCTTC,CASSDFGTDIYGYTF
NA,TRBV7-2,14,TRBJ2-3,TRBD2,TGTGCCAGCAGCTTAGGTCTAGCGGGGGTTACGCAGTATTTT,CASSLGLAGVTQYF
NA,TRBV14,15,TRBJ1-1,NA,TGTGCCAGCAGCCAAGAGTTCGGTTACAACACTGAAGCTTTCTTT,CASSQEFGYNTEAFF